This T cell receptor (beta chain) was profiled in a study of a mutant IDH1 vaccine in newly diagnosed glioma. Study overall: Mean patient age was around 40 years; 62.5% were male and around 40% female. Previous treatment comprised radiotherapy, temozolomide, or both, mostly both. Overall study findings and caveats: Immune responses induced by the vaccine were seen in approximately 93% of patients, spanning multiple MHC alleles.

TCRdb's table, derived via immunoSEQ multiplex PCR, lists solely in-frame clones and lacks some. This repertoire shows tens of thousands of clones, approximately 90% found once; its top ten account for approximately 10%. This sample's time point: baseline, week 1 (first vaccination visit). Treatment in this sample: pre-vaccination baseline after standard-of-care therapy. The donors had new WHO grade 3 or 4 astrocytomas; these were IDH1-mutant and ATRX-lost. The germline V gene has CDR1 SGHRS and CDR2 YFSETQ. The CDR3 has 14 residues. The V gene end was trimmed by 4 bases and the J gene end by 3 bases; junction bases not matched to a gene: 6. Only a few counts were recorded for this clone. Its cognate antigen is unknown.

The sequence was collected from a man under 40 with glioma. The sequencing here drew on PBMCs, taken from a glioma patient treated with radiotherapy, temozolomide or both. The V and J genes are TRBV5-1 and TRBJ1-1, with 7 bases identical to TRBD1. CDR3 region: CASSLHRGDTEAFF. CDR3 bases: TGCGCCAGCAGCCTTCACAGGGGAGACACTGAAGCTTTCTTT.